A single sample is the source of the 14 T cell receptor beta chains below, sequenced in a study of CD8 T cells in ankylosing spondylitis. TCRdb processed the 5' RACE reads anew with MiXCR; each CDR3 protein has one entry. The table records a few hundred thousand distinct CDR3 sequences, roughly 18% of them present only once. The sequencing sample was made of blood, either unsorted or a sorted T cell fraction (not recorded which). Source of these receptors: a male donor with ankylosing spondylitis or in good health (not recorded which).

The chain couples TRBV10-3 to TRBJ2-2; no clear D gene. From germline, CDR1 is ENHRY and CDR2 SYGVKD. The CDR3 runs 17 residues. V lost 0 bases, J lost 2 bases, and 13 bases lay in between. CDR3 loop: CAISESRLGQNTGELFF. CDR3 nucleotide sequence: TGTGCCATCAGTGAGTCGCGGTTAGGGCAAAACACCGGGGAGCTGTTTTTT.

J is TRBJ2-3 and V is TRBV2; 7 nucleotides match TRBD1. V gave up 3 bases and J gave up 6 bases; unmatched junction bases: 3. The length of the CDR3 is 13 residues. Germline CDR1 reads SNHLY; CDR2 reads FYNNEI. In DNA form, the CDR3 reads TGTGCCAGCAGTGAGTCGGGACAGGATACGCAGTATTTT. Translation: CASSESGQDTQYF.

This clonotype was seen once. The chain uses TRBV27 and TRBJ2-2; tentative D call: TRBD1 (6 bases). The V and J ends lost 9 bases and 3 bases respectively, with 14 bases between them. The CDR3 is 14 amino acids. Per germline, CDR1 MNHEY and CDR2 SMNVEV (reference sequence). CDR3 coding DNA: TGTGCCAGTATGTACGCAGGGGACACCGGGGAGCTGTTTTTT. This codes for CASMYAGDTGELFF.

This clonotype appeared a few times. This chain connects TRBV29-1 to TRBJ2-2, with D tentatively TRBD2 (5 bases). Germline V gives CDR1 SQVTM, CDR2 ANQGSEA. Trimming removed 4 bases from V and 3 bases from J, with 12 bases in between. This CDR3 is built from 14 residues. For the CDR3, the DNA is TGCAGCGTTGGGAGGACCTACGACACCGGGGAGCTGTTTTTT. Translated: CSVGRTYDTGELFF.

This clonotype has only a few counts. This rearrangement joins TRBV10-2 to TRBJ2-1, with D perhaps matching TRBD1 or TRBD2 (5 bases each). The V end was cut by 7 bases, the J end by 5 bases, with 12 bases between. The CDR3 is made up of 13 amino acids. The germline V gene has CDR1 WSHSY and CDR2 SAAADI. The CDR3 sequence: CASNRGLNNEQFF. CDR3 nucleotides: TGCGCCAGCAACCGGGGCCTTAACAATGAGCAGTTCTTC.

The chain uses TRBV12-3 or TRBV12-4 and TRBJ2-7; no clear D. CDR3 size: 13 residues. The ends were cut back, 6 bases at V and 1 base at J, with 10 bases in the middle. CDR3 region: CASRGSGSYEQYF. The CDR3 bases are TGTGCCAGCAGGGGCTCCGGGTCCTACGAGCAGTACTTC.

The sample holds a few counts of this clonotype. J is TRBJ2-1 and V is TRBV7-9, with 13 bases that match TRBD2. Germline V CDR1 and CDR2: SEHNR, FQNEAQ (reference sequence). Germline trimming cut 8 bases from V and 4 bases from J; bases unmatched to any gene: 5. The CDR3 is made up of 15 amino acids. The CDR3 sequence: CASLRGLAGYNEQFF. CDR3 sequence (DNA): TGTGCCAGCTTGCGGGGACTAGCGGGGTACAATGAGCAGTTCTTC.

This clonotype was counted only a few times. The chain employs TRBV27 and TRBJ2-7, with D possibly being TRBD2 (5 bases). Germline CDR1 is MNHEY and CDR2 is SMNVEV (reference sequence). Trimming removed 1 base at V and 0 bases at J, with 13 bases between. CDR3 size: 16 residues. The CDR3 loop is CASSLWAGQSSYEQYF. In DNA, the CDR3 is TGTGCCAGCAGTTTATGGGCGGGCCAAAGCTCCTACGAGCAGTACTTC.

This sequence joins TRBV27 and TRBJ2-7; the match to TRBD2 covers 10 bases. From germline, CDR1 is MNHEY and CDR2 SMNVEV (reference sequence). Germline trimming cut 2 bases from V and 7 bases from J; bases unmatched to any gene: 5. CDR3 length: 14 amino acids. CDR3 sequence: CASSLLAGEGEQYF. Here the CDR3 DNA reads TGTGCCAGCAGTTTACTAGCGGGAGAAGGGGAGCAGTACTTC.

This chain uses TRBV7-2 with TRBJ2-5; tentative D call: TRBD2 (6 bases). The CDR3 has 16 amino acids. The V end was cut by 5 bases, the J end by 1 base, with 17 bases between. CDR1 SGHTA and CDR2 FQGNSA come from the germline V gene. The CDR3: CASSPRGGEIQETQYF. CDR3 nucleotides: TGTGCCAGCAGCCCCCGTGGAGGGGAGATCCAAGAGACCCAGTACTTC.

This clonotype came up many times. J is TRBJ2-7 and V is TRBV12-3 or TRBV12-4; D is perhaps TRBD2 (5 bases). V lost 7 bases, J lost 0 bases, and 13 bases lay in between. This CDR3 is built from 14 residues. In nucleotides, the CDR3 is TGTGCCAGCACTACTGGAGGTTACTCCTACGAGCAGTACTTC. Its protein is CASTTGGYSYEQYF.

This clonotype came up a few times. The chain carries TRBV5-1 and TRBJ2-3, with 12 bases that match TRBD2. The CDR3 sequence is 16 residues long. Losses at the gene ends were 4 bases for V and 5 bases for J; bases not matched to a gene: 8. Germline values: CDR1 SGHRS, CDR2 YFSETQ. This chain's CDR3 is CASSLAGGPDLDTQYF. The CDR3 bases are TGCGCCAGCAGCCTAGCGGGAGGGCCCGACTTAGATACGCAGTATTTT. The full variable domain, with the rest looked up from reference TRBV5-1 and TRBJ2-3, is KAGVTQTPRYLIKTRGQQVTLSCSPISGHRSVSWYQQTPGQGLQFLFEYFSETQRNKGNFPGRFSGRQFSNSRSEMNVSTLELGDSALYLCASSLAGGPDLDTQYFGPGTRLTVL.

This clonotype appeared a few times. V gene TRBV29-1 combines with J gene TRBJ2-1; D gene uncertain. This CDR3 has 10 residues. Germline V gene data show CDR1 as SQVTM and CDR2 as ANQGSEA. V gave up 7 bases and J gave up 10 bases, with 11 bases separating them. The CDR3 DNA sequence: TGCAGCGGGGTTGTGACGGAGCAGTTCTTC. Translating it yields CSGVVTEQFF.

This clonotype was seen a handful of times. The chain recombines TRBV29-1 with TRBJ2-1, with TRBD2 identical over 9 bases. Germline CDR1 reads SQVTM; CDR2 reads ANQGSEA. The J segment lost 9 bases and the V segment lost 0 bases, leaving 6 bases of the junction unmatched. The CDR3 is 14 residues long. The CDR3 protein is CSVEEGGRAGEQFF. As DNA, the CDR3 is TGCAGCGTTGAAGAAGGCGGGAGGGCCGGTGAGCAGTTCTTC.